The 6 T cell receptor beta chains reported below all come from one sample, sequenced in a study of OX40 agonist ivuxolimab in advanced cancers. Measured with immunoSEQ multiplex PCR; TCRdb has only the in-frame clones, and not every one. The table records 38,000 or so clones, about 87% of them present only once. Sequenced material: CD4+ or CD8+ T cells sorted from blood, taken in a trial of the OX40 agonist ivuxolimab. Every receptor here comes from an adult with an advanced solid tumor such as melanoma, head and neck, liver or kidney cancer.

The chain recombines TRBV28 with TRBJ2-1; 10 bases are shared with TRBD2. Trimming removed 8 bases from V and 5 bases from J; junction bases left unmatched: 6. Germline V gene data show CDR1 as MDHEN and CDR2 as SYDVKM. The CDR3 length is 14 residues. For the CDR3, the DNA is TGTGCCAGCTTGCTAGCGGGGGCAGACAATGAGCAGTTCTTC. Translated, it gives CASLLAGADNEQFF. Filled out from reference TRBV28 and TRBJ2-1, the complete variable domain reads DVKVTQSSRYLVKRTGEKVFLECVQDMDHENMFWYRQDPGLGLRLIYFSYDVKMKEKGDIPEGYSVSREKKERFSLILESASTNQTSMYLCASLLAGADNEQFFGPGTRLTVL.

On this clone itself: Other DNA sequences from this sample encode an identical CDR3 as well. The chain has TRBV11-2 and TRBJ2-7, with no clear D. V gave up 5 bases and J gave up 2 bases, with 7 bases separating them. The CDR3 has 12 residues. Germline CDR1 SGHAT, CDR2 FQNNGV. CDR3 loop: CASSPRPYEQYF. Here the CDR3 DNA reads TGTGCCAGCAGCCCACGACCCTACGAGCAGTACTTC.

This sequence joins TRBV5-8 and TRBJ1-1; 7 bases match TRBD1. Germline CDR1 reads SGHTS; CDR2 reads YDEGEE. This CDR3 region has 14 residues. V lost 4 bases, J lost 3 bases, and 6 bases stayed unmatched. The CDR3 reads CASSNDREDTEAFF. CDR3 nucleotide sequence: TGTGCCAGCAGCAACGACAGGGAAGACACTGAAGCTTTCTTT.

CDR3 region: CASSIRGSGVDTQYF. CDR3 nucleotides: TGTGCCAGTAGTATACGGGGGAGTGGGGTAGATACGCAGTATTTT. This chain connects TRBV19 to TRBJ2-3; TRBD2 is a possible D gene (6 bases). Trimming removed 2 bases at V and 5 bases at J, with 14 bases between. In germline, CDR1 is LNHDA, CDR2 SQIVND (reference sequence). There are 15 residues in the CDR3.

The DNA for the CDR3 is TGTGCCAGCAGCAGAAATCCCGGGACAGGGTCGGACACCATATATTTT. Its protein product is CASSRNPGTGSDTIYF. The V and J genes are TRBV9 and TRBJ1-3; 9 bases map to TRBD1. The CDR3 contains 16 residues. Germline CDR1 and CDR2: SGDLS and YYNGEE. Trimming took 4 bases from V and 8 from J; bases not matched to a gene: 13.

This CDR3 is CATRTSAQTQYF. CDR3 sequence (DNA): TGTGCCACACGAACTAGTGCCCAGACCCAGTACTTC. This rearrangement joins TRBV19 to TRBJ2-5, with a weak D call TRBD2 (5 bases). Germline V gene sequence: CDR1 LNHDA, CDR2 SQIVND (reference sequence). Trimming took off 10 bases at V and 6 bases at J, with 15 bases between the two ends. This CDR3 comprises 12 residues.